The subject of this entry is one TCR beta chain. The CDR3 has 16 amino acids. The germline V gene encodes CDR1 KGHSH and CDR2 LQKENI. With V trimmed by 2 bases and J by 1 base, 7 bases remained unmatched. Produced via immunoSEQ multiplex PCR; TCRdb's table is partial and in-frame only. The profile shows 35,000 to 45,000 clones, over 70% of them singletons. This entry comes from a study of blood T cell repertoires in COVID-19. Study background: Sites across the United States, Italy and Spain contributed samples from acute and convalescent COVID-19. Sample material is recorded as cDNA or gDNA derived from T cells, B-cell-depleted T cells, or PBMCs.

Material for sequencing was peripheral blood. This sequence joins TRBV18 and TRBJ1-2, with TRBD1 identical over 7 bases. This receptor was identified in a human donor in a cohort sampled during active COVID-19. CDR3 sequence (DNA): TGTGCCAGCTCACCAGAAGGAGGGGGCGGTAACTATGGCTACACCTTC. It specifies CASSPEGGGGNYGYTF.